The 15 T cell receptor beta chains listed next were all sequenced from one sample in a study of cytomegalovirus exposure and HLA in healthy donors. In the PCR, 60 Vbeta and 13 Jbeta primers were used. Produced via immunoSEQ multiplex PCR; TCRdb's table is partial and in-frame only. In the table there are about 85,000 clones, around 71% of which are singletons. The sequenced sample consisted of PBMCs. These TCRs come from a man in his thirties or forties in good health and CMV-seronegative.

The chain links TRBV10-1 to TRBJ2-7; D may be TRBD1 (6 bases). The V gene lost 4 bases and the J gene lost 7 bases, with 17 bases spanning the gap. The CDR3 is made up of 14 amino acids. CDR1 and CDR2 (germline): WNHNN, SYGVQD (reference sequence). CDR3 nucleotides: TGCGCCAGCAGTGCTAATGGGGGCTCAAGAGAGCAGTACTTC. As protein: CASSANGGSREQYF.

The V and J genes are TRBV28 and TRBJ1-4, with D perhaps TRBD1 (5 bases). The germline V gene encodes CDR1 MDHEN and CDR2 SYDVKM. The CDR3 spans 16 residues. With 5 bases removed from V and 2 bases from J, the gap between germline ends came to 15 bases. CDR3 in amino acids: CASSGAGGGTNEKLFF. CDR3 nucleotides: TGTGCCAGCAGTGGCGCCGGGGGAGGGACTAATGAAAAACTGTTTTTT. The variable domain in full, with the rest retrieved from reference TRBV28 and TRBJ1-4, is DVKVTQSSRYLVKRTGEKVFLECVQDMDHENMFWYRQDPGLGLRLIYFSYDVKMKEKGDIPEGYSVSREKKERFSLILESASTNQTSMYLCASSGAGGGTNEKLFFGSGTQLSVL.

This rearrangement joins TRBV19 to TRBJ2-2; D is possibly TRBD1 (6 bases). Germline values: CDR1 LNHDA, CDR2 SQIVND (reference sequence). Trimming shortened V by 4 bases and J by 3 bases, and 12 bases separated the two germline ends. This CDR3 is built from 15 residues. As DNA, the CDR3 is TGTGCCAGTAGTAACACGGGACACGACACCGGGGAGCTGTTTTTT. As protein: CASSNTGHDTGELFF.

V and J are TRBV2 and TRBJ2-7; D is perhaps TRBD1 (6 bases). The CDR3 consists of 17 residues. With 5 bases removed from V and 5 bases from J, the gap between germline ends came to 25 bases. The V gene's germline CDR1 is SNHLY and CDR2 FYNNEI. The CDR3 region is CASSSLVRDRSGDEQYF. CDR3 DNA sequence: TGTGCCAGCAGTTCCCTGGTGAGGGACCGTTCAGGGGACGAGCAGTACTTC.

The rearrangement joins TRBV10-3 to TRBJ2-7; 10 bases align to TRBD2. This CDR3 spans 15 amino acids. The ends lost 10 bases at V and 6 bases at J; junction bases unmatched: 15. Per germline, CDR1 ENHRY and CDR2 SYGVKD. The chain's CDR3 is CATGATLAGESEQYF. Written as DNA, the CDR3 is TGTGCCACCGGGGCAACTCTAGCGGGAGAATCCGAGCAGTACTTC.

V usage is TRBV7-2 and J usage is TRBJ2-7; 9 nucleotides agree with TRBD2. CDR1 is SGHTA, CDR2 FQGNSA, per germline. The CDR3 sequence is 15 residues long. The V and J ends lost 4 bases and 7 bases, in that order; junction bases with no gene match: 11. The CDR3 region is CASSYDAGGLEEQYF. CDR3 DNA sequence: TGTGCCAGCAGCTACGACGCGGGAGGGTTGGAAGAGCAGTACTTC.

The J gene is TRBJ1-2, the V gene TRBV13, with 8 bases lining up with TRBD1. This CDR3 region has 15 residues. The germline V gene encodes CDR1 PRHDT and CDR2 FYEKMQ (reference sequence). Unmatched junction bases numbered 12, after V lost 4 bases and J lost 8 bases. This CDR3 reads CASSSNYQGAPGYTF. The CDR3 bases are TGTGCCAGCAGCTCTAACTATCAGGGGGCGCCCGGCTACACCTTC.

The V and J genes are TRBV18 and TRBJ2-3, with D tentatively TRBD2 (5 bases). The CDR3 is 13 residues long. V shed 6 bases and J shed 6 bases, with 13 bases lying between them. In germline, CDR1 is KGHSH, CDR2 LQKENI. The CDR3 region is CASSLSRRDTQYF. CDR3 DNA sequence: TGTGCCAGCTCCCTCAGCAGGAGGGATACGCAGTATTTT.

This clone was observed a few times. The chain combines TRBV9 with TRBJ2-7; the match to TRBD2 covers 7 bases. Trimming cost V 2 bases and J 3 bases; bases outside gene matches: 8. Germline lookup yields CDR1 SGDLS and CDR2 YYNGEE. The CDR3 loop spans 15 amino acids. CDR3 amino acids: CASSVGHGGSYEQYF. The CDR3 bases are TGTGCCAGCAGCGTGGGGCACGGGGGGAGCTACGAGCAGTACTTC.

This clone has a single count. V and J are TRBV5-5 and TRBJ1-2; 9 nucleotides agree with TRBD1. The CDR3 totals 17 residues. Germline CDR1 reads SGHKS; CDR2 reads YYEKEE (reference sequence). With V trimmed by 1 base and J by 0 bases, 7 bases remained unmatched. CDR3 in DNA: TGTGCCAGCAGCTTGAGGGACAGGGCCCCCTCTAACTATGGCTACACCTTC. Its translation: CASSLRDRAPSNYGYTF.

This chain connects TRBV29-1 to TRBJ2-1, with D perhaps matching TRBD2 (5 bases). V was trimmed by 3 bases and J by 1 base, leaving 10 bases between them. The germline V gene encodes CDR1 SQVTM and CDR2 ANQGSEA. This CDR3 comprises 14 residues. For the CDR3, the DNA is TGCAGCGTTGAGAAGGACTGGTCCTACAATGAGCAGTTCTTC. Translation gives CSVEKDWSYNEQFF.

J is TRBJ1-5 and V is TRBV28; D is unresolved. Trimming shortened V by 4 bases and J by 6 bases, and 19 bases separated the two germline ends. Germline loops: CDR1 MDHEN, CDR2 SYDVKM. The length of the CDR3 is 16 residues. The DNA for the CDR3 is TGTGCCAGCAGTTCCATCGGGTACCTAACGGCTCAGCCCCAGCATTTT. Translating gives CASSSIGYLTAQPQHF.

The chain links TRBV7-8 to TRBJ2-7, with D maybe TRBD1 (6 bases). There are 16 residues in the CDR3. The germline V gene encodes CDR1 SGHVS and CDR2 FQNEAQ. V dropped 3 bases and J dropped 3 bases, with 18 bases sitting between them. The DNA for the CDR3 is TGTGCCAGCAGCTTTCGAGTTTCCCAGGGGTACTACGAGCAGTACTTC. This translates into CASSFRVSQGYYEQYF.

V gene TRBV7-8 combines with J gene TRBJ2-1; D perhaps matches TRBD2 (6 bases). Germline V gene lookup returns CDR1 SGHVS and CDR2 FQNEAQ. CDR3 length: 15 residues. Trimming removed 5 bases from V and 4 bases from J, with 15 bases in between. The CDR3 here is CASSLEAGPYNEQFF. CDR3 nucleotides: TGTGCCAGCAGCCTCGAAGCGGGTCCTTACAATGAGCAGTTCTTC. Looking up the rest from reference TRBV7-8 and TRBJ2-1 gives the full variable domain: GAGVSQSPRYKVAKRGQDVALRCDPISGHVSLFWYQQALGQGPEFLTYFQNEAQLDKSGLPSDRFFAERPEGSVSTLKIQRTQQEDSAVYLCASSLEAGPYNEQFFGPGTRLTVL.

This chain joins TRBV10-3 and TRBJ2-7, with 16 bases identical to TRBD2. Germline V gene lookup returns CDR1 ENHRY and CDR2 SYGVKD. Trimming at V came to 8 bases and at J to 3 bases, leaving 4 bases not matched to a gene. This CDR3 contains 15 residues. CDR3 DNA: TGTGCCATCGGGGGACTAGCGGGGGGGAGCTACGAGCAGTACTTC. Residues: CAIGGLAGGSYEQYF.